One and the same sample provided the 30 T cell receptor beta chains below, sequenced in a study of identical twins. A single record per CDR3 protein comes from TCRdb applying MiXCR to the 5' RACE reads. The sample includes under 400,000 distinct CDR3 sequences, 7% to 9.5% of them seen just once. Sample: naive T cells sorted from blood. The receptors were gathered from a woman aged 45-65 years in good health.

V and J are TRBV3-1 and TRBJ2-1; 8 bases are a match to TRBD2. The CDR3 runs to 11 residues. Germline V CDR1 and CDR2: LGHDT, YNNKEL (reference sequence). The ends lost 5 bases at V and 15 bases at J; junction bases unmatched: 6. DNA for the CDR3: TGTGCCAGCAGCTCGGGACTAGTGAGGTTCTTC. Residues: CASSSGLVRFF.

The chain couples TRBV10-1 to TRBJ2-1; 9 bases line up with TRBD2. This CDR3 is built from 15 residues. Losses at the gene ends were 3 bases for V and 5 bases for J; bases not matched to a gene: 5. Germline lookup yields CDR1 WNHNN and CDR2 SYGVQD (reference sequence). The CDR3 coding sequence is TGCGCCAGCAGTGACATAGCGGGAGCGGACAATGAGCAGTTCTTC. Encoded protein: CASSDIAGADNEQFF.

The chain joins TRBV7-6 to TRBJ2-1; 13 bases line up with TRBD2. V trimming: 2 bases; J trimming: 5 bases; junction bases outside the gene matches: 3. The germline V gene encodes CDR1 SGHVS and CDR2 FNYEAQ. This CDR3 is 16 amino acids long. The CDR3 region has the DNA TGTGCCAGCAGCTTATGGGGGACTAGCGGGGACAATGAGCAGTTCTTC. Protein sequence: CASSLWGTSGDNEQFF.

This clonotype was counted only a few times. J is TRBJ2-1 and V is TRBV20-1, with D perhaps matching TRBD2 (6 bases). The CDR3 totals 16 residues. V was trimmed by 2 bases and J by 3 bases, leaving 17 bases between them. Germline loops: CDR1 DFQATT, CDR2 SNEGSKA (reference sequence). In nucleotides, the CDR3 is TGCAGTGCTAGACCACCTCTAGCGCGAAACTACAATGAGCAGTTCTTC. Its translation: CSARPPLARNYNEQFF.

This clonotype appeared many times. This chain joins TRBV6-6 and TRBJ1-3; 8 bases fit TRBD1. Trimming at V came to 4 bases and at J to 0 bases, leaving 8 bases not matched to a gene. The germline gives CDR1 MNHNY, CDR2 SVGAGI (reference sequence). The CDR3 spans 17 residues. In nucleotides, the CDR3 is TGTGCCAGCAGTTTCGGGACAGGTACTTCCTCTGGAAACACCATATATTTT. This codes for CASSFGTGTSSGNTIYF.

This clonotype was picked up a small number of times. The rearrangement links TRBV7-8 to TRBJ2-3; weak D call: TRBD1 (5 bases). V lost 5 bases and J 2 bases, leaving 17 bases between the germline ends. The CDR3 totals 16 residues. The germline CDR1 and CDR2 sequences are SGHVS and FQNEAQ. The chain's CDR3 is CASSPQGSIITDTQYF. In DNA, the CDR3 is TGTGCCAGCAGCCCCCAGGGCAGTATCATCACAGATACGCAGTATTTT.

This clonotype appeared a few times. The rearrangement joins TRBV2 to TRBJ2-7, with D possibly matching TRBD2 (5 bases). The CDR3 has 13 residues. The germline V gene encodes CDR1 SNHLY and CDR2 FYNNEI. Trimming took 1 base from V and 2 from J, leaving 6 bases between them. This CDR3 is CASSEVGTYEQYF. The DNA of the CDR3 is TGTGCCAGCAGTGAAGTCGGGACCTACGAGCAGTACTTC. Drawing the rest from reference TRBV2 and TRBJ2-7, the complete variable domain is EPEVTQTPSHQVTQMGQEVILRCVPISNHLYFYWYRQILGQKVEFLVSFYNNEISEKSEIFDDQFSVERPDGSNFTLKIRSTKLEDSAMYFCASSEVGTYEQYFGPGTRLTVT.

The chain recombines TRBV20-1 with TRBJ1-5; TRBD1 might be the D (5 bases). CDR3 length: 13 residues. V lost 6 bases and J 7 bases, leaving 16 bases between the germline ends. Germline CDR1 and CDR2: DFQATT and SNEGSKA (reference sequence). The CDR3 reads CSARTGPDQPQHF. CDR3 DNA: TGCAGTGCCCGGACGGGACCCGACCAGCCCCAGCATTTT.

This clonotype came up many times. The V call is TRBV20-1, the J call TRBJ1-6; 7 nucleotides line up with TRBD1. Unmatched junction bases numbered 8, after V lost 3 bases and J lost 6 bases. From germline, CDR1 is DFQATT and CDR2 SNEGSKA (reference sequence). The CDR3 loop spans 15 amino acids. The CDR3 is CSASAEGAFNSPLHF. CDR3 coding DNA: TGCAGTGCTAGTGCGGAGGGGGCTTTTAATTCACCCCTCCACTTT.

This clonotype was detected a few times. This chain links TRBV7-9 with TRBJ2-1, with D tentatively TRBD1 (5 bases). The CDR3 runs to 16 residues. CDR1 and CDR2 (germline): SEHNR, FQNEAQ (reference sequence). V lost 0 bases, J lost 4 bases, and 13 bases lay in between. The CDR3 loop reads CASSLAPGSWYNEQFF. The DNA for the CDR3 is TGTGCCAGCAGCTTAGCACCAGGGTCTTGGTACAATGAGCAGTTCTTC.

CDR3 residues: CASSQDAGGPFEQFF. CDR3 coding DNA: TGCGCCAGCAGCCAAGATGCGGGAGGGCCTTTTGAGCAGTTCTTC. This chain links TRBV4-1 with TRBJ2-1; the match to TRBD2 covers 9 bases. The CDR3 spans 15 residues. CDR1 is MGHRA, CDR2 YSYEKL, per germline. The V gene end was trimmed by 0 bases and the J gene end by 9 bases; junction bases not matched to a gene: 6.

The CDR3 DNA sequence: TGTGCCAGCAGCCCCATGGGCCCCAATACGCAGTATTTT. It specifies CASSPMGPNTQYF. This sequence joins TRBV7-8 and TRBJ2-3; unclear D gene. In germline, CDR1 is SGHVS, CDR2 FQNEAQ. This CDR3 region has 13 residues. Trimming removed 5 bases at V and 7 bases at J, with 13 bases between.

This clonotype was counted at least ten times. The V gene is TRBV29-1, the J gene TRBJ2-7; 7 nucleotides align to TRBD1. This CDR3 has 11 amino acids. Trimming at V came to 1 base and at J to 7 bases, leaving 1 base not matched to a gene. Germline CDR1 SQVTM, CDR2 ANQGSEA. Here the CDR3 reads CSVEGTGEQYF. In DNA form, the CDR3 reads TGCAGCGTTGAAGGGACAGGAGAGCAGTACTTC.

This clonotype was detected only a few times. At one of its ends the junction is not consistent with the germline gene, which may arise from a read error. The rearrangement uses TRBV20-1 and TRBJ2-1; D tentatively reads TRBD1 or TRBD2 (5 bases each). CDR3 length equals 13 residues. CDR1 and CDR2 from the germline V gene are DFQATT and SNEGSKA (reference sequence). The CDR3 DNA sequence: TGCAGTGCTGGTAACCGGGACCAAAGGGTGGGAATCTTC. Translated: CSAGNRDQRVGIF.

V and J are TRBV7-9 and TRBJ1-2; maybe TRBD1 (5 bases). Germline CDR1 and CDR2: SEHNR and FQNEAQ (reference sequence). V lost 1 base and J lost 8, with 17 bases in between. This CDR3 has 15 amino acids. The CDR3 is CASSLGAGPNYGYTF. The CDR3 DNA sequence: TGTGCCAGCAGCTTAGGAGCAGGGCCGAATTACGGCTACACCTTC.

The chain joins TRBV12-3 or TRBV12-4 to TRBJ1-5; no definite D call. Trimming removed 2 bases at V and 9 bases at J, with 11 bases between. CDR3 length equals 13 residues. DNA for the CDR3: TGTGCCAGCAGTTTAAAGGCGGGCAGGCCCCAGCATTTT. Amino acid sequence: CASSLKAGRPQHF.

This clonotype appeared a few times. The chain uses TRBV11-3 and TRBJ2-6; D ambiguous. The CDR3 totals 16 residues. Per the germline V gene, CDR1 is SGHNT and CDR2 is YENEEA. The ends were cut back, 4 bases at V and 0 bases at J, with 10 bases in the middle. CDR3 nucleotides: TGTGCCAGCAGCTCGAGTCCGGTCTCTGGGGCCAACGTCCTGACTTTC. It translates to CASSSSPVSGANVLTF.

The chain recombines TRBV5-1 with TRBJ2-7, with TRBD2 identical over 8 bases. Per germline, CDR1 SGHRS and CDR2 YFSETQ. CDR3 length: 14 amino acids. Losses at the gene ends were 1 base for V and 3 bases for J; bases not matched to a gene: 3. In DNA form, the CDR3 reads TGCGCCAGCAGCTTGACCGGGAGGGGCTACGAGCAGTACTTC. Translating it yields CASSLTGRGYEQYF.

In its sample, this clonotype was seen a few times. The chain links TRBV6-5 to TRBJ2-5; D uncertain. The CDR3 contains 14 residues. V was shortened by 6 bases and J by 1 base, with 12 bases between the two germline ends. Germline CDR1 and CDR2: MNHEY and SVGAGI. The DNA of the CDR3 is TGTGCCAGCAGGCCCAAACGGGTCCAAGAGACCCAGTACTTC. This translates into CASRPKRVQETQYF.

This chain joins TRBV4-2 and TRBJ2-3, with a possible D match to TRBD2 (5 bases). The V gene lost 0 bases and the J gene lost 6 bases, with 13 bases spanning the gap. The germline CDR1 and CDR2 sequences are LGHNA and YNFKEQ. The CDR3 totals 15 residues. The CDR3 region has the DNA TGTGCCAGCAGCCAAGATGAGGCGGGCAGGGATACGCAGTATTTT. Encoded protein: CASSQDEAGRDTQYF.

The chain is built from TRBV29-1 and TRBJ2-3, with 11 positions matching TRBD2. The junction had 4 bases not matched to a gene; V was cut back by 2 bases and J by 6 bases. CDR1 SQVTM and CDR2 ANQGSEA come from the germline V gene. The CDR3 sequence is 14 residues long. The CDR3 loop reads CSVELAGGGDTQYF. The CDR3 DNA sequence: TGCAGCGTTGAACTAGCGGGAGGAGGGGATACGCAGTATTTT.

The V gene is TRBV6-1, the J gene TRBJ2-1; a weak D match, TRBD1 (5 bases). This CDR3 region has 13 residues. V was clipped by 0 bases and J by 14 bases, with 14 bases between them. Per the germline V gene, CDR1 is MNHNS and CDR2 is SASEGT. CDR3 DNA: TGTGCCAGCAGTGAAGCGGTCAGGGCGAGCAAGTTCTTC. The encoded protein is CASSEAVRASKFF.

In its sample, this clonotype was seen a few times. The CDR3 here is CASSNTGNTEAFF. The CDR3 DNA follows: TGTGCCAGCAGTAATACAGGGAACACTGAAGCTTTCTTT. The genes are TRBV6-1 and TRBJ1-1; the D gene is possibly TRBD1 (5 bases). In germline, CDR1 is MNHNS, CDR2 SASEGT. This CDR3 is 13 amino acids long. V lost 5 bases to trimming and J lost 1 base, with 8 bases between them.

This clonotype was observed a few times. The rearrangement joins TRBV14 to TRBJ2-1; D is perhaps TRBD2 (6 bases). V lost 2 bases and J 2 bases, leaving 10 bases between the germline ends. This CDR3 has 15 residues. CDR1 SGHDN and CDR2 FVKESK come from the germline V gene. Here the CDR3 reads CASSQLGGTYNEQFF. The CDR3 bases are TGTGCCAGCAGCCAACTCGGGGGAACCTACAATGAGCAGTTCTTC.

There are many counts of this clonotype. This chain connects TRBV29-1 to TRBJ1-1; 7 bases fit TRBD1. V lost 3 bases to trimming and J lost 8 bases; unmatched junction nucleotides: 9. This CDR3 region has 13 residues. CDR1 and CDR2 (germline): SQVTM, ANQGSEA. The CDR3 coding sequence is TGCAGCGTTGAGTCTCGACAGGGCCAAGAAGCTTTCTTT. It yields the protein CSVESRQGQEAFF.

In its sample, this clonotype was seen a few times. V usage is TRBV12-3 or TRBV12-4 and J usage is TRBJ2-3; no reliable D call. CDR3 length: 17 residues. Trimming shortened V by 3 bases and J by 2 bases, and 18 bases separated the two germline ends. The CDR3 sequence: CASSFILLEWVTDTQYF. CDR3 coding DNA: TGTGCCAGCAGTTTCATCCTTCTAGAGTGGGTCACAGATACGCAGTATTTT.

This clonotype occurred many times. The V call is TRBV2, the J call TRBJ1-4, with D unresolved. Germline V gene sequence: CDR1 SNHLY, CDR2 FYNNEI. The CDR3 totals 14 residues. Trimming pared 8 bases from V and 0 bases from J, leaving 10 bases between. The chain's CDR3 is CASLLAATNEKLFF. In nucleotides, the CDR3 is TGTGCCAGCCTGTTGGCAGCAACTAATGAAAAACTGTTTTTT.

There are a few counts of this clonotype. The CDR3 sequence is CASSPGRDNYGYTF. The DNA for the CDR3 is TGCGCCAGCAGCCCTGGTAGGGACAACTATGGCTACACCTTC. The rearrangement links TRBV4-1 to TRBJ1-2, with D possibly TRBD1 on 5 matching bases. Germline V gene sequence: CDR1 MGHRA, CDR2 YSYEKL. The CDR3 loop spans 14 amino acids. Deletions cut 4 bases from V and 2 bases from J, with 11 bases between.

This clonotype was counted at least ten times. The J gene is TRBJ2-1, the V gene TRBV6-1; 11 nucleotides line up with TRBD2. The germline V gene encodes CDR1 MNHNS and CDR2 SASEGT. The CDR3 is made up of 13 amino acids. Trimming removed 4 bases from V and 10 bases from J; junction bases left unmatched: 3. CDR3 amino acids: CASSVGLAGEQFF. Written as DNA, the CDR3 is TGTGCCAGCAGTGTTGGACTAGCGGGCGAGCAGTTCTTC.

As to this clonotype: This sequence may be a read error, since a much larger clone differs from it by one base. The CDR3 nucleotides are TGTGCCAGCCTCGCGGGGGATGGAGTTACGCAGTATTTT. Translating gives CASLAGDGVTQYF. J is TRBJ2-3 and V is TRBV12-3 or TRBV12-4; TRBD2 matches at 7 bases. The CDR3 contains 13 residues. V dropped 8 bases and J dropped 8; count of bases not matched to a gene: 10.